A selection of T cell receptor beta chains follows, all from one sample in a study of CD8+ T cells in alopecia areata. Libraries were prepared by immunoSEQ multiplex PCR; TCRdb keeps only in-frame clonotypes and omits some of them. This table holds some 170,000 clones, 50% to 75% found once. Sequencing was performed on CD4+ T cells sorted from blood, taken at approximately week 55, from a patient treated with tofacitinib. Source of these receptors: a human donor with alopecia areata. Both conserved end residues are part of each CDR3.

v_call	j_call	cdr3_aa
TRBV29-1	TRBJ2-5	CSVKPTGAVETQYF
TRBV29-1	TRBJ1-2	CSVGGFSYGYTF
TRBV7-2	TRBJ2-5	CASSPRFQETQYF
TRBV4-2	TRBJ2-3	CASSQDLAGASTDTQYF
TRBV7-2	TRBJ2-7	CASSKGTEYEQYF
TRBV6-5	TRBJ2-6	CASSRGSSGANVLTF
TRBV11-2	TRBJ2-7	CASSPLVGAQSSYEQYF
TRBV5-1	TRBJ1-1	CASSLGPTEAFF
TRBV7-3	TRBJ1-2	CASSQSGQRPKSTF
TRBV30	TRBJ1-2	CAYTPGNYGYTF
TRBV4-1	TRBJ2-7	CASSQPGPYEQYF
TRBV7-9	TRBJ1-2	CASSLANPGQNYGYTF
TRBV15	TRBJ2-1	CATRIAGGNEQFF
TRBV18	TRBJ2-3	CASSPRDTGDTQYF
TRBV5-1	TRBJ2-7	CASSLHSGGEPYEQYF
TRBV9	TRBJ2-3	CASSVPTGGMADTQYF
TRBV2	TRBJ2-5	CASMREQTQYF
TRBV30	TRBJ1-5	CAWSVYSGTGSNQPQHF
TRBV6-5	TRBJ2-1	CASSYGGGLSNEQFF
TRBV6-5	TRBJ2-5	CASSKSGETQYF
TRBV2	TRBJ2-3	CASSEPQGGPDTQYF
TRBV5-1	TRBJ2-3	CASSWDRSSTDTQYF
TRBV9	TRBJ2-3	CASSPRTSGNTDTQYF
TRBV4-1	TRBJ2-3	CASSPQSARGTDTQYF
TRBV19	TRBJ1-1	CASSPQRALSTEAFF
TRBV11-2	TRBJ1-1	CASSFNTGGNTEAFF
TRBV28	TRBJ1-2	CASSYSSRGGYGYTF
TRBV9	TRBJ2-7	CASSAAGQGSYEQYF
TRBV27	TRBJ2-5	CASSSGETQYF
TRBV27	TRBJ1-5	CASSSQGGPQHF
TRBV30	TRBJ2-4	CAWSWQELAKNIQYF